One and the same sample provided the 20 T cell receptor beta chains below, sequenced in a study of shared clonotypes between healthy human individuals (TCRdb year 2020). Receptor amplification or capture employed the immunoSEQ multiplex PCR assay. The table comes from immuneACCESS by way of TCRdb, which keeps in-frame sequences with V and J called. Part of the clones is missing from these tables; in studies checked, under half for an unresolved V gene and the rest for unknown reasons. Here the sample has 750,000 to 1,000,000 clones; 80% to 95% occur a single time. The top ten clonotypes cover more than 20% of the sample. CD8 naive samples were obtained by positive selection for CCR7 among CD45RO-negative cells, yielding a CD45RA+CCR7+ population from which TemRA cells were excluded. Sequenced input: naive CD8+ T cells sorted from blood. The cell subset or site label on this specimen signifies: CD45RA+CCR7+. The source is a man aged 30 to 45 in good health.

This clone has only one observation. This rearrangement joins TRBV28 to TRBJ2-1; possible D gene TRBD2, 5 bases. This CDR3 has 8 residues. Germline CDR1 and CDR2: MDHEN and SYDVKM. V shed 10 bases and J shed 14 bases, with 9 bases lying between them. In DNA form, the CDR3 reads TGTGCCACTTCGGAGGAGTTCTTC. Encoded protein: CATSEEFF.

J is TRBJ1-2 and V is TRBV28, with D perhaps matching TRBD1 (5 bases). This CDR3 is built from 13 residues. Per the germline V gene, CDR1 is MDHEN and CDR2 is SYDVKM. Trimming removed 2 bases from V and 2 bases from J, with 6 bases in between. CDR3 amino acids: CASSLRGNYGYTF. CDR3 nucleotides: TGTGCCAGCAGTTTACGGGGGAACTATGGCTACACCTTC.

Concerning this clone itself: Other DNA variants within this sample encode the same CDR3. The genes are TRBV29-1 and TRBJ2-1, with 13 bases lining up with TRBD2. V was clipped by 3 bases and J by 0 bases; unmatched bases: 2. The germline V gene has CDR1 SQVTM and CDR2 ANQGSEA. The CDR3 consists of 16 residues. CDR3 DNA: TGCAGCGTTGAGGGACTAGCGGGGAGCTCCTACAATGAGCAGTTCTTC. It yields the protein CSVEGLAGSSYNEQFF.

This chain connects TRBV2 to TRBJ2-7; D assignment may be TRBD1 or TRBD2 (7 bases each). The germline V gene encodes CDR1 SNHLY and CDR2 FYNNEI. The V gene lost 6 bases and the J gene lost 3 bases, with 18 bases spanning the gap. This CDR3 spans 15 amino acids. The DNA for the CDR3 is TGTGCCAGCAGCCACAGCGACAGGGAGGGCTACGAGCAGTACTTC. Amino acids: CASSHSDREGYEQYF. The full variable domain, with the rest looked up from reference TRBV2 and TRBJ2-7, is EPEVTQTPSHQVTQMGQEVILRCVPISNHLYFYWYRQILGQKVEFLVSFYNNEISEKSEIFDDQFSVERPDGSNFTLKIRSTKLEDSAMYFCASSHSDREGYEQYFGPGTRLTVT.

The chain is built from TRBV27 and TRBJ2-7; 12 bases are a match to TRBD2. This CDR3 is 14 amino acids long. CDR1 is MNHEY, CDR2 SMNVEV, per germline (reference sequence). The junction had 2 bases not matched to a gene; V was cut back by 5 bases and J by 3 bases. The CDR3 here is CASSLAGGRYEQYF. The CDR3 DNA follows: TGTGCCAGCAGTCTAGCGGGAGGGCGCTACGAGCAGTACTTC.

The chain recombines TRBV10-3 with TRBJ2-7; D gene unclear. The CDR3 runs 13 residues. Germline V gene lookup returns CDR1 ENHRY and CDR2 SYGVKD. V lost 5 bases and J lost 2, with 10 bases in between. The CDR3 DNA sequence: TGTGCCATCAGTCCGACTGAGACCTACGAGCAGTACTTC. Translated: CAISPTETYEQYF.

The rearrangement links TRBV28 to TRBJ1-4; no firm D call. CDR3 length equals 14 residues. In germline, CDR1 is MDHEN, CDR2 SYDVKM. V shed 3 bases and J shed 8 bases, with 13 bases lying between them. For the CDR3, the DNA is TGTGCCAGCAGTTTCCGGCGGGGATCCGAAAAACTGTTTTTT. Translating it yields CASSFRRGSEKLFF.

The rearrangement uses TRBV19 and TRBJ1-1, with D maybe TRBD1 (6 bases). V was pared by 2 bases and J by 0 bases, with 10 bases between. The CDR3 totals 15 residues. CDR1 and CDR2 (germline): LNHDA, SQIVND (reference sequence). The CDR3 DNA sequence: TGTGCCAGTAGTATACTTAGGGGGATGAACACTGAAGCTTTCTTT. Translation gives CASSILRGMNTEAFF.

The rearrangement joins TRBV27 to TRBJ1-2; no reliable D call. The CDR3 consists of 16 residues. Germline CDR1 is MNHEY and CDR2 is SMNVEV (reference sequence). Trimming removed 5 bases at V and 2 bases at J, with 18 bases between. For the CDR3, the DNA is TGTGCCAGCAGTCCCCATGACCTGACGGTCAACTATGGCTACACCTTC. Translation: CASSPHDLTVNYGYTF.

The gene calls are TRBV10-3 and TRBJ2-1; a possible D gene is TRBD1 (7 bases). Per the germline V gene, CDR1 is ENHRY and CDR2 is SYGVKD. Trimming cost V 3 bases and J 0 bases, with 9 bases left between them. The CDR3 spans 15 residues. CDR3 sequence: CAISDRGDSYNEQFF. The CDR3 DNA is TGTGCCATCAGTGACAGGGGGGACTCCTACAATGAGCAGTTCTTC.

The J gene is TRBJ2-3, the V gene TRBV7-9, with D unclear. The CDR3 is 12 residues long. Germline V gene sequence: CDR1 SEHNR, CDR2 FQNEAQ (reference sequence). Trimming stripped 4 bases from V and 6 bases from J, with 8 bases between. This CDR3 reads CASSSAGDTQYF. The CDR3 nucleotides read TGTGCCAGCAGCTCAGCTGGCGATACGCAGTATTTT.

The J gene is TRBJ2-1, the V gene TRBV27; possibly TRBD2 for D (5 bases). Germline-derived CDR1 and CDR2 are MNHEY and SMNVEV (reference sequence). V lost 3 bases and J lost 5, with 11 bases in between. The CDR3 contains 14 residues. CDR3 amino acids: CASSFGGPHNEQFF. DNA for the CDR3: TGTGCCAGCAGTTTTGGAGGACCTCACAATGAGCAGTTCTTC.

Only a few counts were recorded for this clone. The chain combines TRBV7-9 with TRBJ2-7; 9 positions agree with TRBD1. This CDR3 has 15 amino acids. The germline V gene encodes CDR1 SEHNR and CDR2 FQNEAQ (reference sequence). The V segment lost 4 bases and the J segment 5 bases; nucleotides outside the gene matches: 9. CDR3 nucleotide sequence: TGTGCCAGCAGCTACCCTCCGACAGGGGGACACGAGCAGTACTTC. As protein: CASSYPPTGGHEQYF.

The rearrangement uses TRBV4-2 and TRBJ1-2; 7 bases are shared with TRBD1. The CDR3 sequence is 18 residues long. Trimming cost V 4 bases and J 4 bases; bases outside gene matches: 18. From germline, CDR1 is LGHNA and CDR2 YNFKEQ. The CDR3 region is CASSLQEGAVNPTYGYTF. DNA of the CDR3: TGTGCCAGCAGCCTTCAGGAGGGGGCAGTGAATCCAACCTATGGCTACACCTTC.

The V call is TRBV10-3, the J call TRBJ2-7, with a weak D call TRBD2 (5 bases). The V gene lost 1 base and the J gene lost 2 bases, with 18 bases spanning the gap. Per the germline V gene, CDR1 is ENHRY and CDR2 is SYGVKD. The CDR3 has 17 amino acids. This CDR3 is CAISEFWKRNHPYEQYF. The CDR3 DNA follows: TGTGCCATCAGTGAGTTTTGGAAGCGGAACCATCCCTACGAGCAGTACTTC.

The V call is TRBV18, the J call TRBJ2-1; D is possibly TRBD2 (6 bases). The CDR3 has 16 residues. The germline V and J ends were trimmed by 4 bases and 3 bases, with 16 bases remaining between them. Per germline, CDR1 KGHSH and CDR2 LQKENI. The CDR3 reads CASSLLAEPRYNEQFF. CDR3 nucleotide sequence: TGTGCCAGCTCACTATTAGCGGAACCCCGCTACAATGAGCAGTTCTTC. Full variable domain (rest looked up from reference TRBV18 and TRBJ2-1): NAGVMQNPRHLVRRRGQEARLRCSPMKGHSHVYWYRQLPEEGLKFMVYLQKENIIDESGMPKERFSAEFPKEGPSILRIQQVVRGDSAAYFCASSLLAEPRYNEQFFGPGTRLTVL.

The CDR3 bases are TGTGCCAGCAGTGACAGGGGAAACAATCAGCCCCAGCATTTT. It codes for CASSDRGNNQPQHF. This chain joins TRBV2 and TRBJ1-5; perhaps TRBD1 as D (6 bases). The CDR3 contains 14 residues. V was trimmed by 3 bases and J by 3 bases, leaving 9 bases between them. The V gene's germline CDR1 is SNHLY and CDR2 FYNNEI. Complete variable domain (other parts from reference TRBV2 and TRBJ1-5): EPEVTQTPSHQVTQMGQEVILRCVPISNHLYFYWYRQILGQKVEFLVSFYNNEISEKSEIFDDQFSVERPDGSNFTLKIRSTKLEDSAMYFCASSDRGNNQPQHFGDGTRLSIL.

CDR3 in amino acids: CAWSDTTGYEQYF. The DNA of the CDR3 is TGTGCCTGGAGCGACACGACAGGTTACGAGCAGTACTTC. The rearrangement links TRBV30 to TRBJ2-7; the D gene is possibly TRBD1 (6 bases). CDR3 length: 13 amino acids. Trimming pared 3 bases from V and 4 bases from J, leaving 13 bases between. Looked up from germline, CDR1 is GTSNPN and CDR2 is SVGIG (reference sequence).

The chain couples TRBV7-9 to TRBJ2-5; 9 bases match TRBD1. After removal of 6 bases from V and 5 bases from J, the junction contained 7 bases not matched to a gene. The CDR3 is made up of 14 amino acids. Germline V gene lookup returns CDR1 SEHNR and CDR2 FQNEAQ (reference sequence). CDR3 sequence: CASRTGGAWETQYF. As DNA, the CDR3 is TGTGCCAGCAGAACAGGGGGCGCATGGGAGACCCAGTACTTC.

The chain employs TRBV7-2 and TRBJ2-3; D tentatively reads TRBD1 or TRBD2 (6 bases each). V gave up 5 bases and J gave up 4 bases, with 22 bases separating them. This CDR3 is 17 amino acids long. Germline V gene sequence: CDR1 SGHTA, CDR2 FQGNSA. CDR3 residues: CASSPIIASRGADTQYF. CDR3 coding DNA: TGTGCCAGCAGCCCGATAATCGCCTCGAGGGGGGCAGATACGCAGTATTTT.